Shown below are 28 T cell receptor beta chains from a single sample sequenced in a study of blood T cells in healthy people across ages. It was with a sample-barcoded 5' primer and a J-beta primer mix that a second PCR of roughly 7 to 11 cycles was run. MiXCR was run by TCRdb on the 5' RACE reads, yielding one entry per CDR3 protein. The sample holds around 1,500,000 distinct CDR3 sequences, about 40% seen once. The specimen was blood. The receptors were sampled from a woman aged 18 to 35 in good health.

A few counts support this clonotype. The chain joins TRBV6-5 to TRBJ2-1; unclear D gene. This CDR3 contains 13 residues. V was clipped by 3 bases and J by 6 bases, with 9 bases between them. Per the germline V gene, CDR1 is MNHEY and CDR2 is SVGAGI. In DNA, the CDR3 is TGTGCCAGCAGTTATGTCGGGCTCAATGAGCAGTTCTTC. Its translation is CASSYVGLNEQFF.

The rearrangement joins TRBV3-1 to TRBJ1-2; D is perhaps TRBD1 (5 bases). Trimming took off 3 bases at V and 4 bases at J, with 9 bases between the two ends. Germline V gene lookup returns CDR1 LGHDT and CDR2 YNNKEL (reference sequence). This CDR3 comprises 13 residues. CDR3 in DNA: TGTGCCAGCAGCCAGGACACCCTCTATGGCTACACCTTC. This codes for CASSQDTLYGYTF.

This chain uses TRBV7-2 with TRBJ2-1; tentative D call: TRBD2 (6 bases). CDR1 is SGHTA, CDR2 FQGNSA, per germline. Trimming left V 5 bases short and J 0 bases short, with 17 bases between. The CDR3 totals 17 residues. CDR3 DNA: TGTGCCAGCAGCCGCGCCGGGACTTCAGACTCCTACAATGAGCAGTTCTTC. Amino acid sequence: CASSRAGTSDSYNEQFF.

This clonotype showed up just a few times. The V gene is TRBV4-2, the J gene TRBJ1-6; D is uncertain. Germline V gene lookup returns CDR1 LGHNA and CDR2 YNFKEQ. V was cut by 0 bases and J by 6 bases, with 12 bases left in between. The CDR3 contains 16 residues. The CDR3 DNA follows: TGTGCCAGCAGCCAAGATCTAAACCAGCCTAATTCACCCCTCCACTTT. It translates to CASSQDLNQPNSPLHF.

This clonotype has more than one count but fewer than ten. The genes are TRBV7-9 and TRBJ1-5; weak D call: TRBD1 (6 bases). The germline V gene encodes CDR1 SEHNR and CDR2 FQNEAQ (reference sequence). The CDR3 is 14 amino acids. V lost 5 bases, J lost 5 bases, and 13 bases lay in between. CDR3 bases: TGTGCCAGCAGCCCCTTTCCAGGGGATCAGCCCCAGCATTTT. This translates into CASSPFPGDQPQHF.

This clonotype was counted a few times. The chain carries TRBV4-1 and TRBJ2-1; D is perhaps TRBD2 (7 bases). CDR3 length equals 15 residues. Deletions cut 4 bases from V and 9 bases from J, with 19 bases between. The V gene's germline CDR1 is MGHRA and CDR2 YSYEKL. CDR3 DNA: TGCGCCAGCAGCCCCGGTGCGGGGGCCTTGGGTGAGCAGTTCTTC. Translating gives CASSPGAGALGEQFF.

This clonotype was found a few times. The chain employs TRBV6-5 and TRBJ1-6, with 9 bases aligning to TRBD1. The germline CDR1 and CDR2 sequences are MNHEY and SVGAGI. The V gene end was trimmed by 5 bases and the J gene end by 10 bases; junction bases not matched to a gene: 6. CDR3 size: 14 residues. The CDR3 sequence: CASSNRQGGSPLHF. DNA of the CDR3: TGTGCCAGCAGTAACCGACAGGGGGGCTCACCCCTCCACTTT.

The V gene is TRBV5-1, the J gene TRBJ1-1; D might be TRBD1 (6 bases). This CDR3 region has 15 residues. V was shortened by 0 bases and J by 4 bases, with 13 bases between the two germline ends. Germline V gene lookup returns CDR1 SGHRS and CDR2 YFSETQ. CDR3 nucleotide sequence: TGCGCCAGCAGCTTGGAGACAGGCGGTGCCACTGAAGCTTTCTTT. Encoded protein: CASSLETGGATEAFF.

The sample holds one count of this clonotype. This chain joins TRBV7-3 and TRBJ1-3; TRBD1 matches 10 bases. The CDR3 has 17 residues. From germline, CDR1 is SGHTA and CDR2 FQGTGA. V lost 9 bases, J lost 0 bases, and 11 bases stayed unmatched. The CDR3, as DNA: TGTGCCAGACCGGGACAGGGGCTTCTAAGCTCTGGAAACACCATATATTTT. Translated, it gives CARPGQGLLSSGNTIYF.

This chain uses TRBV27 with TRBJ1-3; D is uncertain. Germline V gene lookup returns CDR1 MNHEY and CDR2 SMNVEV (reference sequence). The CDR3 covers 14 residues. Trimming took 6 bases from V and 0 from J, leaving 9 bases between them. The CDR3 sequence: CASRDGNSGNTIYF. CDR3 bases: TGTGCCAGCAGGGACGGTAACTCTGGAAACACCATATATTTT.

The J gene is TRBJ2-7, the V gene TRBV29-1; a possible D gene is TRBD1 (5 bases). Germline-derived CDR1 and CDR2 are SQVTM and ANQGSEA. The ends were cut back, 3 bases at V and 5 bases at J, with 14 bases in the middle. This CDR3 has 13 residues. CDR3 DNA sequence: TGCAGCGTTGACCCCCAGGGCGAGGACGAGCAGTACTTC. Translating it yields CSVDPQGEDEQYF.

This clonotype was seen ten or more times. The rearrangement links TRBV7-6 to TRBJ2-7, with unresolved D. V lost 1 base and J 0 bases, leaving 7 bases between the germline ends. This CDR3 comprises 14 residues. Germline V gives CDR1 SGHVS, CDR2 FNYEAQ. The CDR3 nucleotides read TGTGCCAGCAGCTTAGAGGGTCGCTCCTACGAGCAGTACTTC. Its protein is CASSLEGRSYEQYF.

The V gene is TRBV7-6, the J gene TRBJ2-1; D possibly corresponds to TRBD1 (6 bases). This CDR3 contains 16 residues. In germline, CDR1 is SGHVS, CDR2 FNYEAQ. Trimming removed 3 bases from V and 7 bases from J, with 19 bases in between. CDR3 loop: CASSFTTGELVNEQFF. DNA of the CDR3: TGTGCCAGCAGCTTTACGACAGGCGAGTTGGTAAATGAGCAGTTCTTC.

This clonotype was picked up a small number of times. This chain uses TRBV20-1 with TRBJ2-5; 8 bases line up with TRBD1. V dropped 5 bases and J dropped 7; count of bases not matched to a gene: 9. The CDR3 covers 13 residues. Germline CDR1 DFQATT, CDR2 SNEGSKA (reference sequence). CDR3 nucleotide sequence: TGCAGTGCTCAGACAGGGGCCCTAGGGACCCAGTACTTC. The encoded protein is CSAQTGALGTQYF.

The rearrangement links TRBV20-1 to TRBJ2-7; D might be TRBD2 (6 bases). V was clipped by 6 bases and J by 4 bases, with 19 bases between them. From germline, CDR1 is DFQATT and CDR2 SNEGSKA (reference sequence). The CDR3 length is 14 residues. The CDR3 loop is CSAAPGANSYEQYF. CDR3 coding DNA: TGCAGTGCCGCACCGGGAGCCAATTCGTACGAGCAGTACTTC.

The V gene is TRBV5-1, the J gene TRBJ2-6; 10 positions match TRBD2. Germline V CDR1 and CDR2: SGHRS, YFSETQ. V lost 4 bases and J lost 1; bases outside the gene matches: 11. The CDR3 is 19 residues long. The CDR3 nucleotides are TGCGCCAGCAGCACTCGACTAGCGGGTCGACGTTCTGGGGCCAACGTCCTGACTTTC. Its translation is CASSTRLAGRRSGANVLTF.

This clonotype was observed a few times. J is TRBJ2-7 and V is TRBV7-6; D possibly uses TRBD1 or TRBD2 (6 bases each). Trimming took off 3 bases at V and 5 bases at J, with 14 bases between the two ends. The germline gives CDR1 SGHVS, CDR2 FNYEAQ. CDR3 size: 14 residues. This CDR3 reads CASSFDGGRHEQYF. In DNA form, the CDR3 reads TGTGCCAGCAGCTTTGACGGGGGCAGGCACGAGCAGTACTTC.

The J gene is TRBJ2-6, the V gene TRBV3-1; D unclear. This CDR3 comprises 16 residues. V lost 1 base and J 0 bases, leaving 7 bases between the germline ends. From germline, CDR1 is LGHDT and CDR2 YNNKEL (reference sequence). The CDR3 sequence: CASSQAVGSGANVLTF. The CDR3 region has the DNA TGTGCCAGCAGCCAAGCTGTCGGCTCTGGGGCCAACGTCCTGACTTTC.

This clonotype was observed a handful of times. This rearrangement joins TRBV6-6 to TRBJ2-5; 9 bases line up with TRBD2. The CDR3 spans 16 residues. Trimming removed 5 bases from V and 4 bases from J; junction bases left unmatched: 11. Looked up from germline, CDR1 is MNHNY and CDR2 is SVGAGI (reference sequence). CDR3 protein: CASSPGGSGSGETQYF. CDR3 coding DNA: TGTGCCAGCAGTCCAGGGGGTAGCGGGAGTGGAGAGACCCAGTACTTC.

This clonotype occurred a few times. CDR3 region: CASGHREANVLTF. The DNA for the CDR3 is TGTGCCAGCGGTCACAGAGAGGCCAACGTCCTGACTTTC. The rearrangement links TRBV7-2 to TRBJ2-6; no firm D call. The V gene's germline CDR1 is SGHTA and CDR2 FQGNSA. This CDR3 region has 13 residues. V was shortened by 8 bases and J by 6 bases, with 11 bases between the two germline ends.

The chain carries TRBV6-2 or TRBV6-3 and TRBJ2-7; 7 bases match TRBD2. V lost 6 bases, J lost 7 bases, and 15 bases stayed unmatched. The CDR3 covers 15 residues. Germline CDR1 and CDR2: MNHEY and SVGEGT. The DNA for the CDR3 is TGTGCCAGCAGGGTAGCGGGCAGCTCCTACAATGAGCAGTACTTC. Encoded protein: CASRVAGSSYNEQYF.

The chain is built from TRBV12-3 or TRBV12-4 and TRBJ2-5, with 8 bases fitting TRBD2. The CDR3 sequence is 16 residues long. J lost 5 bases, V lost 7 bases, and 15 bases had no gene match. The CDR3 DNA follows: TGTGCCAGCACCCGCTCGGGTAGCGGGATTCGGGAGACCCAGTACTTC. It specifies CASTRSGSGIRETQYF.

The chain is built from TRBV6-6 and TRBJ2-7; 11 bases align to TRBD2. CDR1 is MNHNY, CDR2 SVGAGI, per germline (reference sequence). This CDR3 comprises 15 residues. Trimming at V came to 6 bases and at J to 7 bases, leaving 11 bases not matched to a gene. The CDR3 DNA follows: TGTGCCAGCAGCCCCACTAGCGGGAGAATGAATGAGCAGTACTTC. This encodes CASSPTSGRMNEQYF.

The chain carries TRBV5-1 and TRBJ2-3; D is perhaps TRBD1 (6 bases). The CDR3 is 15 amino acids. The ends were cut back, 4 bases at V and 0 bases at J, with 12 bases in the middle. Per germline, CDR1 SGHRS and CDR2 YFSETQ. The CDR3 DNA follows: TGCGCCAGCAGCAGGGACACTGGGAGCACAGATACGCAGTATTTT. The encoded protein is CASSRDTGSTDTQYF.

The genes are TRBV10-3 and TRBJ1-1, with a weak D call TRBD1 (6 bases). The V gene's germline CDR1 is ENHRY and CDR2 SYGVKD. The V end lost 10 bases, the J end lost 1 base, and 16 bases lay between the germline ends. The CDR3 spans 14 residues. In DNA form, the CDR3 reads TGTGCCACCGTTCGAACGGACAGGAACACTGAAGCTTTCTTT. Its translation is CATVRTDRNTEAFF.

The V gene is TRBV27, the J gene TRBJ2-7; D is possibly TRBD1 (5 bases). The CDR3 totals 15 residues. The germline V and J ends were trimmed by 6 bases and 4 bases, with 19 bases remaining between them. CDR1 is MNHEY, CDR2 SMNVEV, per germline (reference sequence). Here the CDR3 DNA reads TGTGCCAGCAGCCCAGTGGGCATACAGGCATACGAGCAGTACTTC. Its protein product is CASSPVGIQAYEQYF.

The chain is built from TRBV4-2 and TRBJ1-6; no clear D. CDR1 LGHNA and CDR2 YNFKEQ come from the germline V gene. The CDR3 is made up of 14 amino acids. V was trimmed by 0 bases and J by 9 bases, leaving 9 bases between them. The CDR3: CASSQDGDPSPLHF. In nucleotides, the CDR3 is TGTGCCAGCAGCCAAGATGGCGACCCTTCACCCCTCCACTTT.

This chain uses TRBV11-1 with TRBJ2-1, with D possibly TRBD2 on 6 matching bases. This CDR3 has 15 residues. Trimming took 11 bases from V and 5 from J, leaving 22 bases between them. Germline V gives CDR1 SGHAT, CDR2 FQDESV (reference sequence). CDR3 DNA sequence: TGTGCCGCCGTGGCGTTGTGGGAGGCCAACAATGAGCAGTTCTTC. Its translation: CAAVALWEANNEQFF.